This TCR beta chain was sequenced in a study of T cell changes during pregnancy in multiple sclerosis. Repertoires were generated with immunoSEQ multiplex PCR, while TCRdb's copy carries only in-frame clones and drops some. The sample yields 90,000 to 95,000 clones, 90% to 95% seen once. J was trimmed by 6 bases and V by 6 bases; bases with no gene match: 3. There are 12 residues in the CDR3. Germline V gene lookup returns CDR1 SQVTM and CDR2 ANQGSEA. The V gene is TRBV29-1, the J gene TRBJ2-2, with TRBD1 identical over 8 bases. Sequencing was performed on peripheral blood, taken in the first trimester of pregnancy. This TCR was sampled from a female donor with multiple sclerosis, enrolled in a pregnancy study. CDR3 sequence: CSVDRAPGELFF. CDR3 nucleotides: TGCAGCGTGGACAGGGCCCCCGGGGAGCTGTTTTTT.